A selection of T cell receptor beta chains follows, all from one sample in a study of T-cell reconstitution after alpha-beta-depleted transplantation in children. A single record per CDR3 protein comes from TCRdb applying MiXCR to the PCR reads. The sample includes about 510,000 distinct CDR3 sequences, about 10% of them seen just once. The material was PBMCs, mostly from graft donor cells, obtained 180 days after TCRalphabeta/CD19-depleted stem cell transplant. The receptors were sampled from a female patient aged 2-15 years who had a stem cell transplant for aplastic anemia, so the T cells may come from the graft donor. CDR3s include the opening cysteine and the closing phenylalanine or tryptophan. Each record gives: V gene, clone size, D gene, J gene, CDR3 protein, CDR3 DNA. A D gene is named only where the DNA matches it firmly. Not every row has a clone size; where given, it reads once, few, many or a size class.

v_gene: TRBV12-3/TRBV12-4
abundance: -
d_gene: -
j_gene: TRBJ1-4
CDR3aa: CASSLEGAGATNEKLFF
CDR3nt: TGTGCCAGCAGTTTAGAGGGTGCGGGGGCAACTAATGAAAAACTGTTTTTT

v_gene: TRBV6-5
abundance: -
d_gene: -
j_gene: TRBJ2-2
CDR3aa: CASSYGTYTGELFF
CDR3nt: TGTGCCAGCAGCTACGGGACCTACACCGGGGAGCTGTTTTTT

v_gene: TRBV20-1
abundance: -
d_gene: -
j_gene: TRBJ1-1
CDR3aa: CSAIDGRTGRGTEAFF
CDR3nt: TGCAGTGCCATTGACGGCAGAACAGGGAGAGGGACTGAAGCTTTCTTT

v_gene: TRBV5-1
abundance: -
d_gene: -
j_gene: TRBJ2-3
CDR3aa: CASSLGASKDTQYF
CDR3nt: TGCGCCAGCAGCTTGGGGGCTAGCAAGGATACGCAGTATTTT

v_gene: TRBV25-1
abundance: -
d_gene: -
j_gene: TRBJ2-1
CDR3aa: CASLGVSYNEQFF
CDR3nt: TGTGCCAGCCTTGGCGTTTCCTACAATGAGCAGTTCTTC

v_gene: TRBV29-1
abundance: few
d_gene: -
j_gene: TRBJ2-5
CDR3aa: CSVEEPGRETQYF
CDR3nt: TGCAGCGTTGAAGAACCAGGCAGGGAGACCCAGTACTTC

v_gene: TRBV29-1
abundance: -
d_gene: -
j_gene: TRBJ2-3
CDR3aa: CSVGGTTVFTDTQYF
CDR3nt: TGCAGCGTGGGGGGGACAACCGTCTTCACAGATACGCAGTATTTT

v_gene: TRBV12-3/TRBV12-4
abundance: few
d_gene: TRBD1
j_gene: TRBJ2-4
CDR3aa: CASSFRTGFDIQYF
CDR3nt: TGTGCCAGCAGTTTCCGGACAGGGTTTGACATTCAGTACTTC

v_gene: TRBV7-8
abundance: many
d_gene: -
j_gene: TRBJ2-1
CDR3aa: CASSLAWGRSYNEQFF
CDR3nt: TGTGCCAGCAGCTTAGCCTGGGGGAGGTCCTACAATGAGCAGTTCTTC

v_gene: TRBV13
abundance: few
d_gene: TRBD1
j_gene: TRBJ2-3
CDR3aa: CASSLGLRGRTTSRSDTQYF
CDR3nt: TGTGCCAGCAGCTTAGGTCTCAGGGGGCGAACCACTTCGCGTTCTGATACGCAGTATTTT

v_gene: TRBV28
abundance: -
d_gene: -
j_gene: TRBJ2-7
CDR3aa: CASRAQLPYEQYF
CDR3nt: TGTGCCAGCAGAGCTCAGCTACCCTACGAGCAGTACTTC

v_gene: TRBV10-3
abundance: many
d_gene: TRBD2
j_gene: TRBJ2-3
CDR3aa: CAISEDVGDASGRPWDTQYF
CDR3nt: TGTGCCATCAGTGAGGACGTGGGGGACGCTAGCGGGAGGCCATGGGATACGCAGTATTTT

v_gene: TRBV4-2
abundance: -
d_gene: TRBD1
j_gene: TRBJ1-5
CDR3aa: CASSHNRGDQPQHF
CDR3nt: TGTGCCAGCAGCCATAACAGGGGTGATCAGCCCCAGCATTTT

v_gene: TRBV6-2/TRBV6-3
abundance: -
d_gene: TRBD2
j_gene: TRBJ2-5
CDR3aa: CASSYSESLAGAGETQYF
CDR3nt: TGTGCCAGCAGTTACTCCGAGTCCCTAGCGGGAGCTGGAGAGACCCAGTACTTC

v_gene: TRBV7-2
abundance: few
d_gene: -
j_gene: TRBJ1-3
CDR3aa: CASSLVLADVRNTIYF
CDR3nt: TGTGCCAGCAGCTTAGTTCTGGCAGACGTCAGAAACACCATATATTTT

v_gene: TRBV4-3
abundance: -
d_gene: TRBD1
j_gene: TRBJ2-6
CDR3aa: CASSQDLGQGGSGANVLTF
CDR3nt: TGCGCCAGCAGCCAAGATCTGGGACAGGGGGGCTCTGGGGCCAACGTCCTGACTTTC

v_gene: TRBV7-2
abundance: many
d_gene: -
j_gene: TRBJ2-5
CDR3aa: CASSLTMSRETQYF
CDR3nt: TGTGCCAGCAGCTTAACAATGAGCAGAGAGACCCAGTACTTC

v_gene: TRBV5-1
abundance: few
d_gene: -
j_gene: TRBJ1-3
CDR3aa: CASSPEAEGNTIYF
CDR3nt: TGCGCCAGCAGCCCGGAGGCGGAGGGAAACACCATATATTTT

v_gene: TRBV2
abundance: -
d_gene: -
j_gene: TRBJ1-4
CDR3aa: CASFSTNEKLFF
CDR3nt: TGTGCCAGCTTTTCAACGAATGAAAAACTGTTTTTT

v_gene: TRBV20-1
abundance: -
d_gene: -
j_gene: TRBJ2-3
CDR3aa: CSARPPERGTQYF
CDR3nt: TGCAGTGCTAGACCACCCGAGAGGGGTACGCAGTATTTT

v_gene: TRBV7-2
abundance: many
d_gene: TRBD1
j_gene: TRBJ1-1
CDR3aa: CASSLEGQGGTEAFF
CDR3nt: TGTGCCAGCAGCTTAGAGGGACAGGGGGGCACTGAAGCTTTCTTT

v_gene: TRBV11-2
abundance: -
d_gene: -
j_gene: TRBJ1-5
CDR3aa: CASSLEPYSNQPQHF
CDR3nt: TGTGCCAGCAGCTTGGAGCCATATAGCAATCAGCCCCAGCATTTT

v_gene: TRBV20-1
abundance: many
d_gene: TRBD2
j_gene: TRBJ2-1
CDR3aa: CSARDRPSGNEQFF
CDR3nt: TGCAGTGCTAGAGATAGGCCTAGCGGCAATGAGCAGTTCTTC

v_gene: TRBV11-3
abundance: -
d_gene: -
j_gene: TRBJ1-3
CDR3aa: CASSFFSRFRNGNTIYF
CDR3nt: TGTGCCAGCAGCTTTTTCTCCAGGTTCCGCAACGGGAACACCATATATTTT

v_gene: TRBV10-3
abundance: -
d_gene: TRBD1
j_gene: TRBJ1-2
CDR3aa: CAISRQGTWALNYGYTF
CDR3nt: TGTGCCATCAGTCGACAGGGGACTTGGGCGCTTAACTATGGCTACACCTTC

v_gene: TRBV9
abundance: -
d_gene: -
j_gene: TRBJ2-2
CDR3aa: CASSSRPADGELFF
CDR3nt: TGTGCCAGCAGCTCAAGACCCGCCGACGGGGAGCTGTTTTTT

v_gene: TRBV7-2
abundance: -
d_gene: -
j_gene: TRBJ2-5
CDR3aa: CASSSFPLGETQYF
CDR3nt: TGTGCCAGCAGCAGCTTCCCGCTCGGGGAGACCCAGTACTTC

v_gene: TRBV5-6
abundance: many
d_gene: -
j_gene: TRBJ2-2
CDR3aa: CASSLVPTGELFF
CDR3nt: TGTGCCAGCAGCTTGGTCCCCACCGGGGAGCTGTTTTTT

v_gene: TRBV2
abundance: few
d_gene: TRBD1
j_gene: TRBJ1-1
CDR3aa: CASRGQGGNTEAFF
CDR3nt: TGTGCCAGCAGGGGACAGGGGGGAAACACTGAAGCTTTCTTT

v_gene: TRBV29-1
abundance: few
d_gene: TRBD1
j_gene: TRBJ2-3
CDR3aa: CSVERQGAGDTQYF
CDR3nt: TGCAGCGTTGAGCGGCAGGGGGCAGGAGATACGCAGTATTTT

v_gene: TRBV28
abundance: -
d_gene: -
j_gene: TRBJ1-5
CDR3aa: CASSSQPQHF
CDR3nt: TGTGCCAGCAGTTCTCAGCCCCAGCATTTT

v_gene: TRBV14
abundance: few
d_gene: -
j_gene: TRBJ2-2
CDR3aa: CASSLLTGSLTGELFF
CDR3nt: TGTGCCAGCAGCCTATTAACAGGGAGTCTTACCGGGGAGCTGTTTTTT

v_gene: TRBV20-1
abundance: many
d_gene: -
j_gene: TRBJ1-1
CDR3aa: CSARDDGRASEAFF
CDR3nt: TGCAGTGCTAGGGACGACGGACGTGCCTCTGAAGCTTTCTTT

v_gene: TRBV20-1
abundance: -
d_gene: -
j_gene: TRBJ2-3
CDR3aa: CSLPPTDTQYF
CDR3nt: TGCAGTTTGCCACCCACAGATACGCAGTATTTT

v_gene: TRBV12-3/TRBV12-4
abundance: -
d_gene: -
j_gene: TRBJ2-5
CDR3aa: CASSLYQTQYF
CDR3nt: TGTGCCAGCAGTTTATACCAGACCCAGTACTTC

v_gene: TRBV7-2
abundance: -
d_gene: -
j_gene: TRBJ1-2
CDR3aa: CASSPDRREDTF
CDR3nt: TGTGCCAGCAGCCCGGACCGACGAGAAGACACCTTC

v_gene: TRBV7-8
abundance: few
d_gene: TRBD2
j_gene: TRBJ2-2
CDR3aa: CASSPRSSGRAVGELFF
CDR3nt: TGTGCCAGCAGCCCGCGTTCGAGCGGGAGGGCTGTCGGGGAGCTGTTTTTT

v_gene: TRBV29-1
abundance: -
d_gene: -
j_gene: TRBJ2-1
CDR3aa: CSVEDVERPRYNEQFF
CDR3nt: TGCAGCGTTGAAGATGTGGAGCGGCCTCGATACAATGAGCAGTTCTTC

v_gene: TRBV7-9
abundance: -
d_gene: -
j_gene: TRBJ2-3
CDR3aa: CASSLSSRKGTDTQYF
CDR3nt: TGTGCCAGCAGCTTGTCTAGCCGAAAGGGCACAGATACGCAGTATTTT

v_gene: TRBV11-2
abundance: -
d_gene: -
j_gene: TRBJ1-1
CDR3aa: CASSFLGGTMMNTEAFF
CDR3nt: TGTGCCAGCAGCTTCCTAGGCGGGACAATGATGAACACTGAAGCTTTCTTT

v_gene: TRBV4-3
abundance: few
d_gene: -
j_gene: TRBJ1-5
CDR3aa: CASSPTRFRFFQPQHF
CDR3nt: TGCGCCAGCAGCCCTACCCGGTTTCGGTTTTTTCAGCCCCAGCATTTT

v_gene: TRBV6-2/TRBV6-3
abundance: few
d_gene: -
j_gene: TRBJ1-2
CDR3aa: CASRSPGRTGGIGIDNYGYTF
CDR3nt: TGTGCCAGCAGGTCCCCTGGACGGACGGGAGGGATAGGCATTGATAACTATGGCTACACCTTC